The 25 T cell receptor beta chains below were found in one sample sequenced in a study of T-cell reconstitution after alpha-beta-depleted transplantation in children. TCRbeta library construction was performed incorporating unique molecular identifiers. TCRdb re-called the PCR reads through MiXCR, storing one row per CDR3 protein. The table lists hundreds of thousands of distinct CDR3 sequences, around a tenth of them singletons. The source material was peripheral blood, sampled 180 days after TCRalphabeta/CD19-depleted stem cell transplant. The origin of the receptors is a male patient between 2 and 9 years old who had a stem cell transplant for chronic granulomatous disease, so the T cells may come from the graft donor.

At least ten counts were recorded for this clonotype. J is TRBJ2-7 and V is TRBV20-1, with unresolved D. Germline assignment: CDR1 DFQATT and CDR2 SNEGSKA (reference sequence). Trimming pared 1 base from V and 5 bases from J, leaving 15 bases between. CDR3 length: 14 residues. CDR3 coding DNA: TGCAGTGCTAGAGTGCAGCCCTCCTTTCACGAGCAGTACTTC. Translated, it gives CSARVQPSFHEQYF.

This clonotype was found many times. The rearrangement links TRBV6-1 to TRBJ2-6; the D gene could be TRBD1 or TRBD2 (5 bases each). V dropped 1 base and J dropped 0 bases, with 10 bases sitting between them. CDR1 MNHNS and CDR2 SASEGT come from the germline V gene. The length of the CDR3 is 17 residues. The CDR3 loop is CASSEDWGSSGANVLTF. CDR3 nucleotide sequence: TGTGCCAGCAGTGAAGATTGGGGGAGCTCTGGGGCCAACGTCCTGACTTTC.

Ten or more counts support this clonotype. The chain links TRBV7-2 to TRBJ2-2; perhaps TRBD2 as D (5 bases). The CDR3 extends over 13 amino acids. V lost 2 bases, J lost 6 bases, and 7 bases lay in between. Germline V CDR1 and CDR2: SGHTA, FQGNSA. The CDR3 sequence: CASSLMRAGELFF. The CDR3 DNA reads as TGTGCCAGCAGCTTAATGAGGGCCGGGGAGCTGTTTTTT.

There are many counts of this clonotype. V usage is TRBV28 and J usage is TRBJ2-1; D uncertain. CDR3 length: 16 residues. V was cut by 0 bases and J by 1 base, with 10 bases left in between. Germline V gives CDR1 MDHEN, CDR2 SYDVKM. The CDR3 spells CASSLWPGGSYNEQFF. CDR3 coding DNA: TGTGCCAGCAGTTTATGGCCAGGTGGTTCCTACAATGAGCAGTTCTTC.

This clonotype occurred many times. The V gene is TRBV29-1, the J gene TRBJ1-1; D is ambiguous. This CDR3 comprises 10 residues. Germline CDR1 is SQVTM and CDR2 is ANQGSEA. CDR3 sequence: CATKNTEAFF. CDR3 sequence (DNA): TGCGCTACTAAGAACACTGAAGCTTTCTTT.

This clonotype came up many times. This chain links TRBV9 with TRBJ1-6; D is uncertain. Germline-derived CDR1 and CDR2 are SGDLS and YYNGEE. Trimming cost V 5 bases and J 12 bases, with 15 bases left between them. There are 13 residues in the CDR3. CDR3 sequence reads: CASRPKPWEPLHF. The CDR3 nucleotides read TGTGCCAGCAGGCCCAAACCCTGGGAACCCCTCCACTTT. Filled out from reference TRBV9 and TRBJ1-6, the complete variable domain reads DSGVTQTPKHLITATGQRVTLRCSPRSGDLSVYWYQQSLDQGLQFLIQYYNGEERAKGNILERFSAQQFPDLHSELNLSSLELGDSALYFCASRPKPWEPLHFGNGTRLTVT.

Ten or more counts support this clonotype. The chain links TRBV20-1 to TRBJ2-3; no definite D call. V was clipped by 6 bases and J by 7 bases, with 11 bases between them. CDR3 length: 11 residues. Germline V lookup: CDR1 DFQATT, CDR2 SNEGSKA (reference sequence). In nucleotides, the CDR3 is TGCAGTGCCGAGGCCCGGAATACGCAGTATTTT. This encodes CSAEARNTQYF.

In this sample, this clonotype turned up many times. The genes are TRBV6-2 or TRBV6-3 and TRBJ1-1, with D maybe TRBD1 (5 bases). Trimming stripped 6 bases from V and 0 bases from J, with 11 bases between. CDR1 and CDR2 (germline): MNHEY, SVGEGT. This CDR3 is 14 amino acids long. This chain's CDR3 is CASRVQALNTEAFF. DNA of the CDR3: TGTGCCAGCAGAGTACAGGCCTTGAACACTGAAGCTTTCTTT.

This clonotype was seen ten or more times. The V gene is TRBV5-6, the J gene TRBJ1-1; D unresolved. Trimming removed 6 bases at V and 1 base at J, with 10 bases between. The germline CDR1 and CDR2 sequences are SGHDT and YYEEEE. This CDR3 spans 13 amino acids. The CDR3 bases are TGTGCCAGCAACATACTTACGAACACTGAAGCTTTCTTT. This gives the protein CASNILTNTEAFF.

The rearrangement uses TRBV6-5 and TRBJ2-2; no reliable D call. Per germline, CDR1 MNHEY and CDR2 SVGAGI. V shed 4 bases and J shed 3 bases, with 6 bases lying between them. This CDR3 region has 13 residues. The CDR3 loop is CASSFVDTGELFF. CDR3 DNA sequence: TGTGCCAGCAGTTTTGTCGACACCGGGGAGCTGTTTTTT.

This clonotype was recorded at least ten times. The chain links TRBV11-3 to TRBJ2-3, with 7 bases fitting TRBD1. Looked up from germline, CDR1 is SGHNT and CDR2 is YENEEA. This CDR3 has 13 residues. The ends lost 5 bases at V and 5 bases at J; junction bases unmatched: 4. The CDR3 DNA reads TGTGCCAGCAGCCCAGGGACAGTAGATACGCAGTATTTT. Protein product: CASSPGTVDTQYF.

This clonotype was picked up many times. The chain employs TRBV28 and TRBJ2-7, with no clear D. V dropped 5 bases and J dropped 0 bases, with 11 bases sitting between them. The CDR3 has 14 amino acids. Germline assignment: CDR1 MDHEN and CDR2 SYDVKM. The CDR3 here is CASSNRVSSYEQYF. The DNA for the CDR3 is TGTGCCAGCAGTAACCGCGTGTCCTCCTACGAGCAGTACTTC.

The table lists this clonotype with many counts. V and J are TRBV6-2 or TRBV6-3 and TRBJ2-7; D call uncertain. V was pared by 7 bases and J by 3 bases, with 13 bases between. CDR1 MNHEY and CDR2 SVGEGT come from the germline V gene. The CDR3 runs 13 residues. The DNA for the CDR3 is TGTGCCAGCACCCGAATATCGTTCTACGAGCAGTACTTC. Amino acids: CASTRISFYEQYF.

This clonotype was seen many times. The CDR3 sequence: CSAEGDRASYEQYF. The CDR3, as DNA: TGCAGTGCTGAGGGGGACAGAGCCTCCTACGAGCAGTACTTC. The genes are TRBV20-1 and TRBJ2-7; TRBD1 matches at 7 bases. The CDR3 spans 14 residues. Trimming took 5 bases from V and 0 from J; bases not matched to a gene: 7. The germline CDR1 and CDR2 sequences are DFQATT and SNEGSKA (reference sequence).

This clonotype was observed at least ten times. The chain is built from TRBV12-3 or TRBV12-4 and TRBJ2-2, with no clear D. Trimming removed 3 bases at V and 8 bases at J, with 7 bases between. The CDR3 extends over 12 amino acids. CDR3 coding DNA: TGTGCCAGCAGTTTGGGAAGGGGGGAGCTGTTTTTT. Residues: CASSLGRGELFF.

The chain is built from TRBV20-1 and TRBJ2-3; 9 bases align to TRBD1. With V trimmed by 6 bases and J by 3 bases, 7 bases remained unmatched. This CDR3 is built from 14 residues. The germline V gene has CDR1 DFQATT and CDR2 SNEGSKA (reference sequence). CDR3 sequence: CSAPPGQGTDTQYF. CDR3 in DNA: TGCAGTGCCCCGCCGGGACAGGGAACAGATACGCAGTATTTT.

This clonotype was detected many times. The gene calls are TRBV7-2 and TRBJ2-1, with D possibly TRBD2 on 6 matching bases. Trimming took off 5 bases at V and 4 bases at J, with 12 bases between the two ends. Germline lookup yields CDR1 SGHTA and CDR2 FQGNSA. The CDR3 totals 14 residues. DNA of the CDR3: TGTGCCAGCAGCGGGGCGGGGAATTACAATGAGCAGTTCTTC. Its protein product is CASSGAGNYNEQFF.

Notes on this clonotype: This sequence may be a read error, since a much larger clone differs from it by one base. This chain links TRBV24-1 with TRBJ2-2; D is undetermined. Germline-derived CDR1 and CDR2 are KGHDR and SFDVKD. The CDR3 is made up of 16 amino acids. CDR3 loop: CATSQDLPISTVELFF. The CDR3 nucleotides read TGTGCCACCAGCCAGGACCTCCCGATTTCTACCGTGGAGCTGTTTTTT.

The chain links TRBV10-3 to TRBJ2-7; 8 bases map to TRBD1. The CDR3 loop spans 13 amino acids. With V trimmed by 6 bases and J by 5 bases, 6 bases remained unmatched. Germline-derived CDR1 and CDR2 are ENHRY and SYGVKD. The CDR3 spells CAIRGQGKDEQYF. CDR3 DNA: TGTGCCATCAGAGGACAGGGAAAGGACGAGCAGTACTTC.

This clonotype occurred a few times. CDR3 DNA: TGTGCCTGGAGTGTACTAGGGAGATCTGAAGCTTTCTTT. It encodes CAWSVLGRSEAFF. The rearrangement links TRBV30 to TRBJ1-1; no definite D call. Trimming removed 0 bases at V and 6 bases at J, with 11 bases between. Germline V gene data show CDR1 as GTSNPN and CDR2 as SVGIG (reference sequence). The CDR3 consists of 13 residues.

This clonotype has only a few counts. The CDR3 sequence: CASSFGTKSYEQYF. CDR3 in DNA: TGTGCCAGCAGCTTTGGGACTAAGTCCTACGAGCAGTACTTC. J is TRBJ2-7 and V is TRBV7-8, with TRBD2 matching 7 bases. Germline V CDR1 and CDR2: SGHVS, FQNEAQ. The CDR3 is 14 amino acids. V was pared by 3 bases and J by 1 base, with 3 bases of the junction left unmatched. The full variable domain, in which reference TRBV7-8 and TRBJ2-7 provide the parts outside the CDR3, is GAGVSQSPRYKVAKRGQDVALRCDPISGHVSLFWYQQALGQGPEFLTYFQNEAQLDKSGLPSDRFFAERPEGSVSTLKIQRTQQEDSAVYLCASSFGTKSYEQYFGPGTRLTVT.

This clonotype was recorded many times. The chain employs TRBV5-5 and TRBJ2-1, with 12 bases matching TRBD2. The length of the CDR3 is 15 residues. Trimming cost V 2 bases and J 10 bases; bases outside gene matches: 7. CDR1 is SGHKS, CDR2 YYEKEE, per germline (reference sequence). The CDR3, as DNA: TGTGCCAGCAGCTTCGGACTAGCGGGGCGCGGGGAGCAGTTCTTC. This translates into CASSFGLAGRGEQFF.

This clonotype was detected ten times or more. The chain is built from TRBV29-1 and TRBJ2-1; 8 bases map to TRBD2. Per germline, CDR1 SQVTM and CDR2 ANQGSEA. This CDR3 comprises 17 residues. J gave up 4 bases and V 1 base, and 12 bases lay outside the gene matches. The CDR3 region is CSVEGEPGLGSYNEQFF. The DNA for the CDR3 is TGCAGCGTTGAAGGGGAACCGGGACTAGGTTCTTACAATGAGCAGTTCTTC.

The sample holds many counts of this clonotype. The chain combines TRBV20-1 with TRBJ2-5; the match to TRBD2 covers 7 bases. Per germline, CDR1 DFQATT and CDR2 SNEGSKA (reference sequence). V was clipped by 0 bases and J by 4 bases; unmatched bases: 8. This CDR3 spans 15 amino acids. CDR3 in DNA: TGCAGTGCTAGAGATCTAGGGCAGCGGGGAGAGACCCAGTACTTC. Amino acids: CSARDLGQRGETQYF.

This clonotype was observed at least ten times. This sequence joins TRBV30 and TRBJ2-7; D remains unclear. The CDR3 has 13 amino acids. V dropped 7 bases and J dropped 7 bases, with 20 bases sitting between them. Germline CDR1 GTSNPN, CDR2 SVGIG (reference sequence). The CDR3 nucleotides are TGTGCCTCCTCCACCGACCTGGTGTTTGAGCAGTACTTC. Translating it yields CASSTDLVFEQYF.